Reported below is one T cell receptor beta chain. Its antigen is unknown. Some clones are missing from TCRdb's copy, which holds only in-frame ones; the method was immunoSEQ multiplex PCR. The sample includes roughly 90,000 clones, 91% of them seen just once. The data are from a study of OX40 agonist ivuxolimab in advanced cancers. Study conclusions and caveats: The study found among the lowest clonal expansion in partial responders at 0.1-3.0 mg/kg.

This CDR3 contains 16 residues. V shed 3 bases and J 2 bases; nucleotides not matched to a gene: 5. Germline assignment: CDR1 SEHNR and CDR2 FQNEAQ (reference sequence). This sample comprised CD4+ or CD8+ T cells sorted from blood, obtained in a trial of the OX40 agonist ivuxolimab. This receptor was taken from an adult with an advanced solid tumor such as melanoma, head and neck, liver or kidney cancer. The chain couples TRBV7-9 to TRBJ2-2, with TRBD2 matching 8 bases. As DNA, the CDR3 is TGTGCCAGCAGCTTCGCGGGAGGATTTAACACCGGGGAGCTGTTTTTT. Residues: CASSFAGGFNTGELFF.